This T cell receptor (beta chain) was sequenced during a study of control samples from healthy donors and cancer patients. The method was immunoSEQ multiplex PCR; TCRdb's version includes in-frame clones alone and lacks a portion of them. Of about 80,000 clones listed, about nine tenths are singletons. The TCR sequence derives from a man in his fifties or sixties in good health. The specimen was blood.

CDR3 DNA: TGTGCCTGGAAAGGACAGGGACAGATGAACACTGAAGCTTTCTTT. Its protein product is CAWKGQGQMNTEAFF. This chain uses TRBV30 with TRBJ1-1; 8 bases are shared with TRBD1. Looked up from germline, CDR1 is GTSNPN and CDR2 is SVGIG (reference sequence). With V trimmed by 4 bases and J by 0 bases, 7 bases remained unmatched. The CDR3 covers 15 residues.